These 5 T cell receptor beta chains share one sample of origin, sequenced in a study of T-cell reconstitution after alpha-beta-depleted transplantation in children. Construction of the TCRbeta library involved unique molecular identifiers. TCRdb used MiXCR to reprocess the PCR reads, holding one entry per CDR3 protein. The data contain under 300,000 distinct CDR3 sequences, 11% of them singletons. The source was peripheral blood, collected 180 days after TCRalphabeta/CD19-depleted stem cell transplant. The receptors were sampled from a male patient aged 2-10 years who had a stem cell transplant for chronic granulomatous disease, so the T cells may come from the graft donor.

This clonotype has at least ten counts. The gene calls are TRBV7-2 and TRBJ2-1; D unresolved. The germline CDR1 and CDR2 sequences are SGHTA and FQGNSA. Deletions cut 1 base from V and 7 bases from J, with 8 bases between. The CDR3 runs 13 residues. Written as DNA, the CDR3 is TGTGCCAGCAGCTTAGTTCTTATTAATGAGCAGTTCTTC. Translated: CASSLVLINEQFF.

This clonotype showed up many times. The chain's CDR3 is CASSGGQGLGNTEAFF. In nucleotides, the CDR3 is TGTGCCAGCAGCGGGGGACAGGGGTTGGGGAACACTGAAGCTTTCTTT. The V and J genes are TRBV9 and TRBJ1-1; 10 bases map to TRBD1. The CDR3 spans 16 residues. CDR1 SGDLS and CDR2 YYNGEE come from the germline V gene. The V segment lost 3 bases and the J segment 1 base; nucleotides outside the gene matches: 6. The whole variable domain, remainder taken from reference TRBV9 and TRBJ1-1, is DSGVTQTPKHLITATGQRVTLRCSPRSGDLSVYWYQQSLDQGLQFLIQYYNGEERAKGNILERFSAQQFPDLHSELNLSSLELGDSALYFCASSGGQGLGNTEAFFGQGTRLTVV.

This clonotype was found many times. The V gene is TRBV5-1, the J gene TRBJ2-1, with a weak D call TRBD2 (6 bases). The CDR3 extends over 17 amino acids. The germline V gene encodes CDR1 SGHRS and CDR2 YFSETQ. Trimming removed 3 bases from V and 3 bases from J, with 19 bases in between. CDR3 protein: CASSSGLFPTIYNEQFF. The CDR3 DNA is TGCGCCAGCAGCTCCGGACTATTTCCTACCATCTACAATGAGCAGTTCTTC.

This clonotype was seen at least ten times. The rearrangement joins TRBV18 to TRBJ2-7, with 9 bases lining up with TRBD1. V shed 3 bases and J 3 bases; nucleotides not matched to a gene: 3. Germline V lookup: CDR1 KGHSH, CDR2 LQKENI. CDR3 length equals 14 residues. The CDR3 DNA reads as TGTGCCAGCTCACCGGGGACAGGGAACTACGAGCAGTACTTC. It specifies CASSPGTGNYEQYF.

This clonotype came up many times. The chain joins TRBV5-1 to TRBJ2-5; 13 bases are shared with TRBD2. This CDR3 is 15 amino acids long. The V gene's germline CDR1 is SGHRS and CDR2 YFSETQ. J was trimmed by 7 bases and V by 4 bases; bases with no gene match: 7. Here the CDR3 DNA reads TGCGCCAGCAGCGGGACTAGCGGGAAAGGCGTGACCCAGTACTTC. It encodes CASSGTSGKGVTQYF.